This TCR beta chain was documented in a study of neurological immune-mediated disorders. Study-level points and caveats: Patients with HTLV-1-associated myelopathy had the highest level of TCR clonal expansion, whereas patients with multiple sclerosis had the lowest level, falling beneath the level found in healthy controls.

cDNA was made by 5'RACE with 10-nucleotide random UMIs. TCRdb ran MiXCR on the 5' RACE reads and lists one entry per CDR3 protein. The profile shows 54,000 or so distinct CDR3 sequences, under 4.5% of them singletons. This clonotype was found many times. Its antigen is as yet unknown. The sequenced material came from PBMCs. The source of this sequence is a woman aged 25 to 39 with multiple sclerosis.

DNA for the CDR3: TGTGCCAGCAGCTTAGTTTGGCAATCCACAGATACGCAGTATTTT. Encoded protein: CASSLVWQSTDTQYF. The chain carries TRBV7-8 and TRBJ2-3; D gene ambiguous. The CDR3 extends over 15 amino acids. The germline V and J ends were trimmed by 1 base and 2 bases, with 10 bases remaining between them. The germline CDR1 and CDR2 sequences are SGHVS and FQNEAQ.